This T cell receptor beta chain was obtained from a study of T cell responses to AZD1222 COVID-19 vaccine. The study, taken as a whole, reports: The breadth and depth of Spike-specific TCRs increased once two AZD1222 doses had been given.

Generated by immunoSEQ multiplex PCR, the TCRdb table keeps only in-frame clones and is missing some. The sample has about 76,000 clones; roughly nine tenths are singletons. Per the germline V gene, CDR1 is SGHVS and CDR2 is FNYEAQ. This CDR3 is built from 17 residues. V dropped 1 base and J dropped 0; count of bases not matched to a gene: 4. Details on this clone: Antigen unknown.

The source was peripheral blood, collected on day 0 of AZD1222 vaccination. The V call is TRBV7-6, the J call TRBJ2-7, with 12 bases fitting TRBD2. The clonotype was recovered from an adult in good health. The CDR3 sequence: CASSLEGLAGYSYEQYF. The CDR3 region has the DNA TGTGCCAGCAGCTTAGAGGGACTAGCGGGTTACTCCTACGAGCAGTACTTC.